This passage covers 7 T cell receptor beta chains from one sample sequenced in a study of T cell changes during pregnancy in multiple sclerosis. The assay was immunoSEQ multiplex PCR, and TCRdb's table has in-frame clones only and misses some. The table records tens of thousands of clones, almost 90% of them present only once. Source: peripheral blood, taken after pregnancy. The origin of the receptors is a female donor in good health, enrolled as a control in a pregnancy study.

The chain uses TRBV6-1 and TRBJ1-2; 9 bases fit TRBD1. The CDR3 sequence is 16 residues long. Germline V CDR1 and CDR2: MNHNS, SASEGT. V gave up 3 bases and J gave up 2 bases; unmatched junction bases: 7. In nucleotides, the CDR3 is TGTGCCAGCAGTGAGGGACAGGGTGGCATCAACTATGGCTACACCTTC. Translation: CASSEGQGGINYGYTF.

This sequence joins TRBV29-1 and TRBJ2-5, with D unclear. Germline lookup yields CDR1 SQVTM and CDR2 ANQGSEA. This CDR3 spans 11 amino acids. V was pared by 6 bases and J by 1 base, with 6 bases between. The CDR3 region is CSVIPQETQYF. The DNA of the CDR3 is TGCAGCGTCATCCCCCAAGAGACCCAGTACTTC.

The table lists this clone with a count of one. The genes are TRBV30 and TRBJ1-1, with unresolved D. CDR3 length equals 11 residues. Germline V gene data show CDR1 as GTSNPN and CDR2 as SVGIG (reference sequence). Trimming removed 3 bases from V and 11 bases from J, with 13 bases in between. For the CDR3, the DNA is TGTGCCTGGAGGGTAAATGCGGCCGCTTTCTTT. Its protein product is CAWRVNAAAFF.

This rearrangement joins TRBV18 to TRBJ2-3; 7 nucleotides match TRBD2. This CDR3 spans 16 amino acids. V was clipped by 3 bases and J by 0 bases; unmatched bases: 6. Germline-derived CDR1 and CDR2 are KGHSH and LQKENI. The CDR3 sequence: CASSPSSGVSTDTQYF. CDR3 DNA sequence: TGTGCCAGCTCACCGTCTAGCGGAGTTAGCACAGATACGCAGTATTTT.

The chain carries TRBV7-2 and TRBJ2-1; TRBD2 might be the D (6 bases). The CDR3 is made up of 13 amino acids. Germline V gene sequence: CDR1 SGHTA, CDR2 FQGNSA. V shed 5 bases and J shed 12 bases, with 17 bases lying between them. The CDR3 sequence is CASSLMGGRVQFF. Here the CDR3 DNA reads TGTGCCAGCAGCCTCATGGGGGGAAGGGTGCAGTTCTTC.

The CDR3 coding sequence is TGTGCCAGCAGCCCCCAGGCTAGCGGAGTTTACGAGCAGTACTTC. Encoded protein: CASSPQASGVYEQYF. The chain combines TRBV5-6 with TRBJ2-7; 7 bases fit TRBD2. Germline CDR1 and CDR2: SGHDT and YYEEEE. The CDR3 runs to 15 residues. V lost 4 bases, J lost 4 bases, and 11 bases stayed unmatched. Supplemented by reference TRBV5-6 and TRBJ2-7, the full variable domain reads DAGVTQSPTHLIKTRGQQVTLRCSPKSGHDTVSWYQQALGQGPQFIFQYYEEEERQRGNFPDRFSGHQFPNYSSELNVNALLLGDSALYLCASSPQASGVYEQYFGPGTRLTVT.

This chain joins TRBV14 and TRBJ2-5; D call uncertain. The V gene lost 4 bases and the J gene lost 2 bases, with 14 bases spanning the gap. The CDR3 totals 15 residues. CDR1 is SGHDN and CDR2 is FVKESK in the germline V gene. CDR3 loop: CASSPLGLAQETQYF. The CDR3 coding sequence is TGTGCCAGCAGCCCCCTGGGCCTCGCTCAAGAGACCCAGTACTTC.